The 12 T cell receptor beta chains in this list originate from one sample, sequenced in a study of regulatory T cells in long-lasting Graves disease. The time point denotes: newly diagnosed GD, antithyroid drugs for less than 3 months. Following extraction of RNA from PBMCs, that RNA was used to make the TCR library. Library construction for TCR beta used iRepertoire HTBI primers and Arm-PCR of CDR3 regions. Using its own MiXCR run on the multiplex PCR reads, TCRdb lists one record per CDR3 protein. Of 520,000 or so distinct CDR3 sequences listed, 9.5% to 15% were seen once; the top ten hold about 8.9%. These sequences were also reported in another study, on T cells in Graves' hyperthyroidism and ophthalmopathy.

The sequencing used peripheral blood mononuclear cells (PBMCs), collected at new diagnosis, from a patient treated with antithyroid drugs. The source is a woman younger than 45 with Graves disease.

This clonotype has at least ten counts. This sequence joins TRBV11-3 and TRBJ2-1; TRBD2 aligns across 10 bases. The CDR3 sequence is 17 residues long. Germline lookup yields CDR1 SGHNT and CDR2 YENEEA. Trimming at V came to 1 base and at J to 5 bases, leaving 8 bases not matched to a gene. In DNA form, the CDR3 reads TGTGCCAGCAGCTTAGGGAGACTAGCGGGCCTCGACAATGAGCAGTTCTTC. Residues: CASSLGRLAGLDNEQFF.

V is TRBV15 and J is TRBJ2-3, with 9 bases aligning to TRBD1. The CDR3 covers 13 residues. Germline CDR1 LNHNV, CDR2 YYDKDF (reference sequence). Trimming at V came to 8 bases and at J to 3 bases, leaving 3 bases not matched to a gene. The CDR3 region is CATRDRETDTQYF. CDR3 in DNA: TGTGCCACCCGGGACAGGGAGACAGATACGCAGTATTTT.

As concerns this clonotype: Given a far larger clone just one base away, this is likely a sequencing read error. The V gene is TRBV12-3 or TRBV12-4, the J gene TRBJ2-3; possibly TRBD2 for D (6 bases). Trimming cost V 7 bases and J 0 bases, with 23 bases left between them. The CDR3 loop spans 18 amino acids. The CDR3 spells CASTWDFGRPGSTDTQYF. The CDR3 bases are TGTGCCAGCACCTGGGACTTTGGGAGGCCTGGAAGCACAGATACGCAGTATTTT.

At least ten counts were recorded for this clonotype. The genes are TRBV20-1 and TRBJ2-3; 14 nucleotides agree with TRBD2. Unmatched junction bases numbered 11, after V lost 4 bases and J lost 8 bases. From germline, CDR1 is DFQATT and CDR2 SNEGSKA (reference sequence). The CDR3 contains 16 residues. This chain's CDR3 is CSATPLTSGRAVTQYF. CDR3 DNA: TGCAGTGCTACGCCCTTGACTAGCGGGAGGGCCGTTACGCAGTATTTT.

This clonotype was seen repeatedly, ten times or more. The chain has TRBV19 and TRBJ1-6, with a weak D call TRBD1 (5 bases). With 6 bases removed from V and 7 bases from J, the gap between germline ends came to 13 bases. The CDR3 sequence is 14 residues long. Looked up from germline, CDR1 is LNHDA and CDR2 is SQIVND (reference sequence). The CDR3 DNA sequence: TGTGCCAGTAGCTGGCAGGGAAGGAATTCACCCCTCCACTTT. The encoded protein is CASSWQGRNSPLHF.

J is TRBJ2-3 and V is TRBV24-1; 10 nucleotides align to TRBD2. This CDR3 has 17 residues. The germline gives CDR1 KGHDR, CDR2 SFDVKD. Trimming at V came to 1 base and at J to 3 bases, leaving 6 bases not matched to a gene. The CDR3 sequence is CATSDLGLAGATDTQYF. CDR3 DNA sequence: TGTGCCACCAGTGATTTAGGGCTAGCGGGAGCGACAGATACGCAGTATTTT.

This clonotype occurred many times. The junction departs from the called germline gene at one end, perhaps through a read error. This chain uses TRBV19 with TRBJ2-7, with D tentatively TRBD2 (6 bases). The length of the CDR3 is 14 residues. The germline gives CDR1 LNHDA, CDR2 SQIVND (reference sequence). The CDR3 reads CASRIADARGEQYF. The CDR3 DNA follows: TGTGCCAGTAGGATAGCGGACGCCCGGGGGGAGCAGTACTTC.

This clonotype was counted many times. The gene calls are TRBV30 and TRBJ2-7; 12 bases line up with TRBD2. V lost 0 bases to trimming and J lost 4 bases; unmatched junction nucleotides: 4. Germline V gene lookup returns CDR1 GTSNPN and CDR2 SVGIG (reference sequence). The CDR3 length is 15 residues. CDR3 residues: CAWSVKTSGSYEQYF. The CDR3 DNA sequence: TGTGCCTGGAGTGTAAAGACTAGCGGGAGTTACGAGCAGTACTTC.

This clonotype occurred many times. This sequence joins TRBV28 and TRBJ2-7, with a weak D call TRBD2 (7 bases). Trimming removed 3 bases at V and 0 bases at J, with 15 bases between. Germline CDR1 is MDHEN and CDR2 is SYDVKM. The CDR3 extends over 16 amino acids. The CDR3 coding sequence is TGTGCCAGCAGTTTTGGGGGGGCTAAAGGCTCCTACGAGCAGTACGTC. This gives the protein CASSFGGAKGSYEQYV.

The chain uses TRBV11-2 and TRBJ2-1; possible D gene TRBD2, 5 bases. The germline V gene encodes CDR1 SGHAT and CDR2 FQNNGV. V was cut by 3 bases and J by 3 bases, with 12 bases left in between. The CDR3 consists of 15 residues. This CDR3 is CASSFGRRYYNEQFF. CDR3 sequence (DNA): TGTGCCAGCAGCTTCGGACGGAGGTACTACAATGAGCAGTTCTTC.

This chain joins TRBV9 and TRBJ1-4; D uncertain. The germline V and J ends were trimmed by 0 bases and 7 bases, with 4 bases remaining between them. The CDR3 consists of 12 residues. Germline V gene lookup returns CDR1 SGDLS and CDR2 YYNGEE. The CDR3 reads CASSVEGEKLFF. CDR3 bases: TGTGCCAGCAGCGTAGAGGGTGAAAAACTGTTTTTT. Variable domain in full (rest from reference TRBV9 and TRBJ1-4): DSGVTQTPKHLITATGQRVTLRCSPRSGDLSVYWYQQSLDQGLQFLIQYYNGEERAKGNILERFSAQQFPDLHSELNLSSLELGDSALYFCASSVEGEKLFFGSGTQLSVL.

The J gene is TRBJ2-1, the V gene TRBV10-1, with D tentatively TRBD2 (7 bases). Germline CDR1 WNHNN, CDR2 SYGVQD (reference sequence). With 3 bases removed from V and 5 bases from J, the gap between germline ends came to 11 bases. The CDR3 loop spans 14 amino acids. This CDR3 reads CASSDGGRNNEQFF. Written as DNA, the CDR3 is TGCGCCAGCAGTGACGGGGGGCGCAACAATGAGCAGTTCTTC.